These 24 T cell receptor beta chains were sequenced from one sample in a study of blood T cell repertoires in COVID-19. The data were produced by immunoSEQ multiplex PCR, yet TCRdb's version contains in-frame clones alone and is incomplete. The sample lists around 160,000 clones; 88% were seen once. Input material: PBMCs or T cells enriched from blood (not recorded which). The source is a woman aged 25-40 years with acute COVID-19.

The chain uses TRBV6-6 and TRBJ1-2, with a possible D match to TRBD1 (5 bases). The germline V gene has CDR1 MNHNY and CDR2 SVGAGI (reference sequence). V lost 2 bases and J 13 bases, leaving 26 bases between the germline ends. The CDR3 is 16 residues long. For the CDR3, the DNA is TGTGCCAGCAGTTACCCTGTGGACGTCCGTAGCTTAGGGGCCACCTTC. This codes for CASSYPVDVRSLGATF.

The chain carries TRBV7-2 and TRBJ1-4; D gene unclear. V was cut by 5 bases and J by 0 bases, with 13 bases left in between. CDR1 is SGHTA and CDR2 is FQGNSA in the germline V gene. This CDR3 region has 16 residues. The CDR3 is CASSPHPLSTNEKLFF. DNA for the CDR3: TGTGCCAGCAGCCCACACCCGCTCTCAACTAATGAAAAACTGTTTTTT.

This clone was detected only once. CDR3 nucleotide sequence: TGTGCCAGCAGTGTTGAAGTAGGAGGCTATCAGCCCCAGCATTTT. Residues: CASSVEVGGYQPQHF. The chain couples TRBV2 to TRBJ1-5; no clear D. From germline, CDR1 is SNHLY and CDR2 FYNNEI. With 4 bases removed from V and 5 bases from J, the gap between germline ends came to 15 bases. CDR3 length equals 15 residues.

The chain is built from TRBV5-1 and TRBJ2-7; 8 bases are shared with TRBD2. The germline CDR1 and CDR2 sequences are SGHRS and YFSETQ. The CDR3 length is 12 residues. J lost 12 bases, V lost 6 bases, and 11 bases had no gene match. CDR3 DNA sequence: TGCGCCAGCACTGCTAGCGGGCACCCCCTGTACTTC. It codes for CASTASGHPLYF.

The J gene is TRBJ2-1, the V gene TRBV20-1; the match to TRBD2 covers 7 bases. Germline V gene data show CDR1 as DFQATT and CDR2 as SNEGSKA (reference sequence). CDR3 length: 14 amino acids. Losses at the gene ends were 3 bases for V and 6 bases for J; bases not matched to a gene: 8. The chain's CDR3 is CSASSRESFNEQFF. The CDR3 nucleotides are TGCAGTGCTAGTTCGCGGGAGTCGTTCAATGAGCAGTTCTTC.

The chain joins TRBV5-6 to TRBJ2-4, with 7 positions matching TRBD2. The CDR3 has 17 residues. Germline V lookup: CDR1 SGHDT, CDR2 YYEEEE. J gave up 7 bases and V 2 bases, and 15 bases lay outside the gene matches. For the CDR3, the DNA is TGTGCCAGCAGCTTTCGGCGGACTTTGGGACTAACGAACATTCAGTACTTC. This gives the protein CASSFRRTLGLTNIQYF.

With regard to this clone: At one end, the junction sequence differs from germline, possibly due to a read error. This chain links TRBV7-7 with TRBJ2-1; TRBD2 might be the D (6 bases). The germline V gene encodes CDR1 SSHAT and CDR2 FNYEAQ (reference sequence). The CDR3 runs to 16 residues. CDR3 nucleotides: TGTGCTAGCAGCCTAAATCTAGCGCATTCATACAATGAGCAGTTCTTC. Translation: CASSLNLAHSYNEQFF.

The CDR3 spells CASSRTGAGEKLFF. DNA of the CDR3: TGTGCCAGCAGCAGAACAGGGGCCGGGGAAAAACTGTTTTTT. The gene calls are TRBV28 and TRBJ1-4; TRBD1 matches at 7 bases. Trimming took 6 bases from V and 8 from J; bases not matched to a gene: 9. CDR3 size: 14 residues. CDR1 and CDR2 (germline): MDHEN, SYDVKM.

This chain connects TRBV6-2 or TRBV6-3 to TRBJ2-5; 12 positions match TRBD2. Germline CDR1 MNHEY, CDR2 SVGEGT. CDR3 size: 18 residues. The V segment lost 4 bases and the J segment 4 bases; nucleotides outside the gene matches: 13. CDR3 in amino acids: CASSSWTSGVTFPETQYF. The CDR3, as DNA: TGTGCCAGCAGTTCTTGGACTAGCGGGGTGACGTTCCCAGAGACCCAGTACTTC.

The genes are TRBV3-1 (or the pseudogene TRBV3-2) and TRBJ2-1; no clear D gene. Trimming cost V 0 bases and J 2 bases, with 5 bases left between them. CDR3 length: 14 amino acids. CDR1 is LGHDT, CDR2 YNNKEL, per germline (reference sequence). This CDR3 reads CASSQEGAYNEQFF. As DNA, the CDR3 is TGTGCCAGCAGCCAAGAAGGAGCCTACAATGAGCAGTTCTTC.

This clone was counted a few times. The chain is built from TRBV10-3 and TRBJ1-2; 9 bases align to TRBD1. J was trimmed by 2 bases and V by 5 bases; bases with no gene match: 3. Germline assignment: CDR1 ENHRY and CDR2 SYGVKD. The CDR3 is made up of 14 amino acids. The DNA of the CDR3 is TGTGCCATCAGTCGGGGACAGGGAAACTATGGCTACACCTTC. This translates into CAISRGQGNYGYTF.

The chain links TRBV6-6 to TRBJ2-1; 10 bases map to TRBD2. V lost 9 bases to trimming and J lost 3 bases; unmatched junction nucleotides: 5. In germline, CDR1 is MNHNY, CDR2 SVGAGI (reference sequence). The CDR3 has 14 residues. CDR3 sequence: CASTLAGDYNEQFF. CDR3 nucleotide sequence: TGTGCCAGTACTCTAGCGGGAGACTACAATGAGCAGTTCTTC.

The chain combines TRBV5-1 with TRBJ2-7; 10 nucleotides line up with TRBD2. The V and J ends lost 4 bases and 4 bases, in that order; junction bases with no gene match: 14. The germline V gene encodes CDR1 SGHRS and CDR2 YFSETQ. This CDR3 has 17 amino acids. CDR3: CASSPNREREGRYEQYF. Written as DNA, the CDR3 is TGCGCCAGCAGCCCAAACCGCGAGCGGGAGGGCCGGTACGAGCAGTACTTC.

The chain links TRBV24-1 to TRBJ2-1; 10 nucleotides match TRBD2. J was trimmed by 4 bases and V by 9 bases; bases with no gene match: 11. Looked up from germline, CDR1 is KGHDR and CDR2 is SFDVKD. There are 16 residues in the CDR3. CDR3 bases: TGTGCCACCTCAATCCTCTCTAGCGGGGGTTACAATGAGCAGTTCTTC. It yields the protein CATSILSSGGYNEQFF.

The chain recombines TRBV23-1 with TRBJ2-7, with 9 bases aligning to TRBD1. TRBV23-1 belongs to the ORF category, with a function that is uncertain. The CDR3 totals 15 residues. V was clipped by 6 bases and J by 5 bases; unmatched bases: 11. CDR3 nucleotides: TGCGCCAGCAGCCAAGGGGGGACAGGGACCGACGAGCAGTACTTC. Translating it yields CASSQGGTGTDEQYF.

The chain carries TRBV7-2 and TRBJ1-1; D possibly corresponds to TRBD1 (5 bases). V lost 5 bases and J 5 bases, leaving 9 bases between the germline ends. Germline assignment: CDR1 SGHTA and CDR2 FQGNSA. The CDR3 has 12 residues. The CDR3 nucleotides read TGTGCCAGCAGCCCTGCAGGGACTGAAGCTTTCTTT. Its protein product is CASSPAGTEAFF.

The chain couples TRBV7-8 to TRBJ1-6; the D is unclear. CDR3 length: 16 amino acids. Germline CDR1 reads SGHVS; CDR2 reads FQNEAQ. Deletions cut 1 base from V and 4 bases from J, with 11 bases between. The CDR3 sequence: CASSLESLSYNSPLHF. In DNA, the CDR3 is TGTGCCAGCAGCTTAGAGAGCCTGAGTTATAATTCACCCCTCCACTTT.

The chain recombines TRBV2 with TRBJ1-1; D gene ambiguous. Trimming cost V 6 bases and J 11 bases, with 13 bases left between them. Germline V gene sequence: CDR1 SNHLY, CDR2 FYNNEI. This CDR3 is 11 amino acids long. The CDR3, as DNA: TGTGCCAGCAGGGGGAGAGGTGGGGCTTTCTTT. Translated, it gives CASRGRGGAFF.

V is TRBV30 and J is TRBJ2-2; TRBD2 aligns across 10 bases. This CDR3 comprises 17 residues. Germline V gene lookup returns CDR1 GTSNPN and CDR2 SVGIG (reference sequence). J gave up 4 bases and V 0 bases, and 8 bases lay outside the gene matches. Here the CDR3 DNA reads TGTGCCTGGAGTGTGAATCTAGCGGGAGTTCCCACCGGGGAGCTGTTTTTT. It is translated as CAWSVNLAGVPTGELFF.

The chain carries TRBV3-1 (or the pseudogene TRBV3-2) and TRBJ1-5, with D possibly matching TRBD1 (6 bases). The germline V gene encodes CDR1 LGHDT and CDR2 YNNKEL (reference sequence). The CDR3 runs 13 residues. V lost 5 bases and J 6 bases, leaving 11 bases between the germline ends. In DNA form, the CDR3 reads TGTGCCAGCAGCAGGGGGTGGACTCAGCCCCAGCATTTT. Amino acid sequence: CASSRGWTQPQHF.

V usage is TRBV15 and J usage is TRBJ2-7; tentatively, D is TRBD1 (7 bases). Germline values: CDR1 LNHNV, CDR2 YYDKDF (reference sequence). With 4 bases removed from V and 4 bases from J, the gap between germline ends came to 20 bases. CDR3 length equals 16 residues. The CDR3 coding sequence is TGTGCCACCAGCACCCTTGGGGGGACAGAGCGTTACGAGCAGTACTTC. Translating gives CATSTLGGTERYEQYF.

The chain combines TRBV18 with TRBJ2-1, with 14 bases identical to TRBD2. CDR3 length equals 17 residues. V shed 3 bases, J shed 9 bases, and the junction held 10 bases outside the gene matches. Germline V gives CDR1 KGHSH, CDR2 LQKENI. The CDR3 region has the DNA TGTGCCAGCTCACCGTCCTTGACTAGCGGGAGGGGGGGTGAGCAGTTCTTC. This sequence encodes CASSPSLTSGRGGEQFF.

The chain has TRBV5-1 and TRBJ2-2, with D possibly TRBD1 on 5 matching bases. CDR3 size: 14 residues. Germline V gene data show CDR1 as SGHRS and CDR2 as YFSETQ. Trimming pared 7 bases from V and 2 bases from J, leaving 12 bases between. CDR3 protein: CASQDKLNTGELFF. CDR3 coding DNA: TGCGCCAGCCAGGACAAGTTAAACACCGGGGAGCTGTTTTTT.

The genes are TRBV4-3 and TRBJ1-3; D is unclear. The germline V gene encodes CDR1 LGHNA and CDR2 YSLEER. V was trimmed by 0 bases and J by 6 bases, leaving 12 bases between them. CDR3 length equals 15 residues. CDR3: CASSQDRGFENTIYF. CDR3 bases: TGCGCCAGCAGCCAAGATCGAGGTTTTGAAAACACCATATATTTT.